This T cell receptor beta chain was sequenced during a study of blood T cell repertoires in COVID-19 (TCRdb year 2020). In the study overall: Samples covering the acute and convalescent phases of COVID-19 were provided by collaborators in the United States, Italy and Spain. The material from the prospective study consisted of cDNA or gDNA derived from T cells, B-cell-depleted T cells, or PBMCs. The dataset comprised deeply sampled blood TCRbeta repertoires from subjects exposed to, actively infected with, or recovered from COVID-19. A freely available public database, intended as a resource for researchers studying the immune response to SARS-CoV-2, is where the repertoires were released. Samples were obtained from the ongoing ImmuneRACE study (first 160 participants) and from over 1,000 subjects provided by 6 global collaborators. The sample metadata nearly always contained a de-identified subject ID, COVID-19 status, age in years and sex. Where available, HLA class I and class II types were obtained from metadata supplied by the sample provider rather than from assay-based typing. Broad study findings and their caveats: Clinical and demographic metadata were provided uncurated, with the amount varying by source and participant.

The immunoSEQ Assay, a bias-controlled multiplex PCR, was used to amplify TCRbeta CDR3 regions from genomic DNA. In the paper's pipeline: The number of nucleated cells in each sample was estimated by amplification of reference gene primers within the assay. To quantify the absolute abundance of each unique TCRbeta CDR3 rearrangement, sequence reads were collapsed and filtered. For each sample, productive Simpson clonality was calculated as the square root of Simpson's diversity index across productive rearrangements. TCRdb re-hosts the immuneACCESS table, in-frame sequences only. Its copies lack some clones; in the studies checked, an unresolved V gene accounts for under half of them, and the cause for the rest is not known. V and J calls and clone size are as listed in that table; D and trimming were resolved from the DNA. The sample contains about 320,000 clones, around 84% of them found a single time. Around 1.9% of the sample belongs to the ten largest clones.

Participants in the prospective study were aged about 18 to 90 years, lived in over 20 United States geographic areas, and enrolled through a virtual design. To assign participants to cohorts, the prospective study relied on clinical history that participants themselves reported in a screening survey and a study questionnaire. A participant counted as exposed if, within 2 weeks of entering the study, that participant had been in contact with someone who had a PCR-confirmed or clinician-diagnosed COVID-19 case. Mobile phlebotomists in the prospective study collected whole blood, serum and a nasopharyngeal or oropharyngeal swab from every participant. Participants in the prospective study had the option to provide additional blood draws and questionnaires over a roughly 2-month period. Prospective study blood samples were shipped either frozen or at room temperature before DNA extraction. The CDR3 numbers 16 residues from cysteine through phenylalanine. CDR3 DNA is the only sequence kept; it has 48 bases, read in frame from the first base. Per the germline V gene, SGHTA is the CDR1 and FQGTGA is the CDR2. V loses 2 bases of germline sequence and J loses 0 bases, and the interval between the two ends is 13 bases.

Concerning this clone itself: The clone's antigen remains unknown. No clone much larger than this one lies a single base away; base qualities are absent.

This chain joins TRBV7-3 to TRBJ1-2; TRBD1 is possibly the D segment (6 matching bases). Specimen: PBMCs or T cells enriched from blood (not recorded which). The sequence was collected from a woman aged 25 to 45 who had been exposed to COVID-19. The sequenced DNA is TGTGCCAGCAGCTTATCTGGAACAGGGCCTAACTATGGCTACACCTTC. Translated, this gives CASSLSGTGPNYGYTF.